Each of the 30 T cell receptor delta chains below was sequenced from the same sample in a study of γδ T cells in repeated Plasmodium falciparum infection. Flow sorting of PBMC yielded separate Vgamma9/Vdelta2+ and Vdelta2-negative gammadelta T cell populations for bulk repertoire analysis. TCRdb processed the multiplex PCR reads again with the CATT caller. The sample lists over 90,000 delta-chain clones, more than 0.85% seen once, with nearly 10% in the top ten. The material sequenced was gamma-delta T cells from blood. These receptor sequences come from a pool of human donors (malaria-infected and uninfected, not separated).

This clone has at least ten counts. The TCRdb protein, from a much larger clone, departs from this DNA's translation at residue 13, likely by read error; the protein shown derives from the DNA. The V and J genes are TRDV2 and TRDJ1; 7 bases fit TRDD3. In germline, CDR1 is GEAIGNYY, CDR2 EKD. The junction had 18 bases not matched to a gene; V was cut back by 0 bases and J by 0 bases. This CDR3 is built from 20 residues. The DNA of the CDR3 is TGTGCCTGTGACACCGAGCCGAAGTACCCCGGGGGATCACACACCGATAAACTCATCTTT. Its protein product is CACDTEPKYPGGSHTDKLIF.

The table lists this clone with a few counts. The protein that TCRdb holds for this DNA derives from a much larger clone and differs from the translated DNA at residue 3, which likely indicates a read error; the protein shown here is translated from the DNA. V usage is TRDV2 and J usage is TRDJ1; 11 bases fit TRDD3. The J gene, not given by TCRdb, was assigned here from a germline match of the nucleotide sequence. The CDR3 has 15 residues. Germline loops: CDR1 GEAIGNYY, CDR2 EKD. In DNA form, the CDR3 reads TGTGCCAGTGACCAACTGGGGGATAGGTCCGATAAACTCATCTTT. Translated: CASDQLGDRSDKLIF.

This clone came up a few times. The protein that TCRdb holds for this DNA derives from a much larger clone and differs from the translated DNA at residue 7, which likely indicates a read error; the protein shown here is translated from the DNA. The chain combines TRDV1 with TRDJ1, with a possible D match to TRDD2 (5 bases). Per the germline V gene, CDR1 is TSWWSYY and CDR2 is QGS. The V gene lost 0 bases and the J gene lost 0 bases, with 20 bases spanning the gap. The CDR3 has 19 amino acids. The CDR3 DNA sequence: TGTGCTCTTGGGGAACTTGGGAGAAACCTACCTCGTAACACCGATAAACTCATCTTT. This translates into CALGELGRNLPRNTDKLIF.

This clone is categorized as medium-sized. The chain uses TRDV2 and TRDJ1; 13 bases fit TRDD3. The CDR3 extends over 19 amino acids. Germline values: CDR1 GEAIGNYY, CDR2 EKD. With 6 bases clipped from V and 7 bases from J, the junction kept 22 bases outside the gene matches. For the CDR3, the DNA is TGTGCCTGTACAATCCCCGGGGACTGGACAACTGGGGGATACGGTAAACTCATCTTT. Protein product: CACTIPGDWTTGGYGKLIF.

Regarding this clone: A single base is all that separates this from a far larger clone, so a read error is likely. The sample holds other DNA sequences that translate to the same CDR3. This chain uses TRDV2 with TRDJ1; TRDD3 aligns across 11 bases. This CDR3 is built from 21 residues. Germline-derived CDR1 and CDR2 are GEAIGNYY and EKD. The CDR3 protein is CACDTVLLGDKRGRSTDKLIF. CDR3 in DNA: TGTGCTTGTGACACCGTTCTACTGGGGGATAAAAGGGGTCGGAGCACCGATAAACTCATCTTT.

This clone was picked up a small number of times. TCRdb's protein for this DNA is that of a much larger clone and differs from the translation at residue 14, likely a read error; the protein shown is the DNA translation. The chain combines TRDV2 with TRDJ1, with D tentatively TRDD3 (5 bases). In the absence of a J gene in TCRdb, the DNA was matched to germline to assign it here. CDR1 is GEAIGNYY, CDR2 EKD, per germline. The CDR3 covers 20 residues. V dropped 0 bases and J dropped 0 bases, with 25 bases sitting between them. CDR3 sequence: CACDTVGTGPLVSHTDKLIF. CDR3 nucleotides: TGTGCCTGTGACACCGTGGGTACTGGTCCACTTGTTTCTCACACCGATAAACTCATCTTT.

This clone was counted only a few times. The protein recorded in TCRdb matches a much larger clone and deviates from this DNA's translation at residue 14, suggesting a read error; the protein here is obtained by translating the DNA. The chain links TRDV1 to TRDJ1; 9 positions match TRDD2. Germline matching of the DNA provided the J gene here, since TCRdb leaves it blank. Losses at the gene ends were 4 bases for V and 0 bases for J; bases not matched to a gene: 24. CDR1 and CDR2 from the germline V gene are TSWWSYY and QGS. The CDR3 totals 22 residues. Here the CDR3 reads CALGASLPTAITARSYTDKLIF. CDR3 sequence (DNA): TGTGCTCTTGGGGCCAGCCTTCCTACGGCAATCACAGCCCGGTCGTACACCGATAAACTCATCTTT.

Details on this clone: The TCRdb protein, from a much larger clone, departs from this DNA's translation at residues 8 and 15, likely by read error; the protein shown derives from the DNA. CDR3 bases: TGTGCTCTTGGGACCTCTATTCGTACAGTGTGGGAGTACACCAATAAACTCATCTTT. It yields the protein CALGTSIRTVWEYTNKLIF. The chain employs TRDV1 and TRDJ1; D gene ambiguous. This CDR3 contains 19 residues. Germline V lookup: CDR1 TSWWSYY, CDR2 QGS.

This clone has a handful of counts. The TCRdb protein comes from a much larger clone and disagrees with this DNA's translation at residues 6 and 20, likely due to a read error; the protein given here is derived from the DNA. The V gene is TRDV1, the J gene TRDJ1; 12 bases align to TRDD3. This CDR3 spans 24 amino acids. Germline loops: CDR1 TSWWSYY, CDR2 QGS. V shed 1 base, J shed 5 bases, and the junction held 29 bases outside the gene matches. CDR3: CALGEPPYPNWGILRERRRDKLIF. DNA of the CDR3: TGTGCTCTTGGGGAACCCCCCTACCCTAACTGGGGGATACTACGTGAGCGCAGAAGAGATAAACTCATCTTT.

A few counts support this clone. TCRdb's protein for this DNA is that of a much larger clone and differs from the translation at residue 6, likely a read error; the protein shown is the DNA translation. The chain uses TRDV1 and TRDJ1; 9 bases fit TRDD2. The junction had 39 bases not matched to a gene; V was cut back by 1 base and J by 0 bases. The CDR3 is made up of 28 amino acids. Per the germline V gene, CDR1 is TSWWSYY and CDR2 is QGS. The CDR3 protein is CALGEHPPSYLVQRTGAGVVTYTDKLIF. As DNA, the CDR3 is TGTGCTCTTGGGGAACATCCCCCTTCCTACTTAGTTCAGAGAACTGGGGCGGGGGTCGTGACGTACACCGATAAACTCATCTTT.

At least ten counts were recorded for this clone. The protein TCRdb gives is from a much larger clone and does not agree with this DNA's translation at residue 16, likely a read error; the protein shown here comes from the DNA. V and J are TRDV2 and TRDJ1; 13 bases are shared with TRDD3. Here the J gene came from matching the DNA to germline, since TCRdb omits it. The germline gives CDR1 GEAIGNYY, CDR2 EKD. The CDR3 extends over 19 amino acids. The DNA of the CDR3 is TGTGCCTGTGACCCTGTACTGGGGGATACGCCTTTGTACACCGATAGACTCATCTTT. This translates into CACDPVLGDTPLYTDRLIF.

In its sample, this clone was seen many times. The likely explanation is a read error, given a far larger clone one base away. Other DNA sequences in the sample encode the same CDR3. The rearrangement uses TRDV2 and TRDJ1, with a possible D match to TRDD2 (5 bases). Germline CDR1 is GEAIGNYY and CDR2 is EKD. The CDR3 spans 18 residues. The CDR3 is CACDTVLRGAAYTDKLIF. Written as DNA, the CDR3 is TGTGCCTGTGACACCGTCCTAAGAGGGGCCGCGTACACCGATAAGCTCATCTTT.

This clone was detected only a few times. The protein recorded in TCRdb matches a much larger clone and deviates from this DNA's translation at residue 12, suggesting a read error; the protein here is obtained by translating the DNA. The chain couples TRDV1 to TRDJ1, with D perhaps matching TRDD3 (5 bases). The germline V and J ends were trimmed by 4 bases and 8 bases, with 23 bases remaining between them. The CDR3 is 16 amino acids. Germline V gene sequence: CDR1 TSWWSYY, CDR2 QGS. The CDR3 spells CALGVPGTLFTEKLIF. The DNA for the CDR3 is TGTGCTCTTGGGGTCCCGGGGACCCTCTTCACAGAAAAACTCATCTTT.

This clone has more than one count but fewer than ten. Given a far larger clone just one base away, this is likely a sequencing read error. Other DNA sequences in this specimen translate into the identical CDR3. The V and J genes are TRDV1 and TRDJ1, with TRDD3 matching over 13 bases. The germline V gene has CDR1 TSWWSYY and CDR2 QGS. CDR3 length: 24 residues. The CDR3 sequence is CALGDTSYFRGWDWGIRGFRELIF. In nucleotides, the CDR3 is TGTGCTCTCGGGGATACTTCCTACTTTAGGGGATGGGACTGGGGGATACGCGGATTCCGGGAACTCATCTTT.

This clone has a handful of counts. A far larger clone is just one base off, so this is likely a read error. The sample contains more than one DNA sequence encoding this CDR3. The V and J genes are TRDV1 and TRDJ1; TRDD3 agrees at 13 bases. TCRdb does not report a J gene; here it was assigned by matching the DNA to germline references. V lost 5 bases, J lost 0 bases, and 18 bases stayed unmatched. Germline CDR1 and CDR2: TSWWSYY and QGS. This CDR3 has 21 amino acids. CDR3: CALGLTRRNNWGIRYTDKLIF. Written as DNA, the CDR3 is TGTGCTCTTGGGCTTACTCGACGCAATAACTGGGGGATACGGTACACCGATAAACTCATCTTT.

This clone showed up many times. CDR3 coding DNA: TGTGCTCTTGGGGAACTTGGGGAGTACGCTGGGGGATACGCGTACACCGATAAACTCATCTTT. Translating it yields CALGELGEYAGGYAYTDKLIF. The gene calls are TRDV1 and TRDJ1, with 12 nucleotides matching TRDD3. V dropped 0 bases and J dropped 0; count of bases not matched to a gene: 14. The V gene's germline CDR1 is TSWWSYY and CDR2 QGS. The CDR3 sequence is 21 residues long.

This clone came up many times. The translation of this DNA and the TCRdb protein of a much larger clone differ at residue 8, probably owing to a read error; the protein shown here is translated from the DNA. V usage is TRDV2 and J usage is TRDJ1; possible D gene TRDD3, 6 bases. This CDR3 has 17 amino acids. The V and J ends lost 7 bases and 1 base respectively, with 24 bases between them. The germline CDR1 and CDR2 sequences are GEAIGNYY and EKD. The CDR3 region has the DNA TGTGCCTGCGACCGGATGGGGGTATCTCCGGGCACCGATAAACTCATCTTT. Translation gives CACDRMGVSPGTDKLIF.

As to this clone: The TCRdb protein, from a much larger clone, departs from this DNA's translation at residue 4, likely by read error; the protein shown derives from the DNA. The J gene is TRDJ1, the V gene TRDV2, with D tentatively TRDD3 (6 bases). Since TCRdb gives no J gene, matching the DNA to germline was used here to assign it. The CDR3 sequence is 16 residues long. CDR1 GEAIGNYY and CDR2 EKD come from the germline V gene. In DNA form, the CDR3 reads TGTGCCTGTGGCACCGGCTTTGGGGGGTCCACCGATAAACTCATCTTT. It codes for CACGTGFGGSTDKLIF.

The sample holds a few counts of this clone. The TCRdb protein, from a much larger clone, departs from this DNA's translation at residue 5, likely by read error; the protein shown derives from the DNA. This CDR3 reads CALGEHIPVVPPGVLPYTDKLIF. DNA of the CDR3: TGTGCTCTTGGGGAACACATCCCTGTAGTGCCACCGGGGGTCCTACCGTACACCGATAAACTCATCTTT. V is TRDV1 and J is TRDJ1; a possible D gene is TRDD2 (6 bases). No J gene is reported in TCRdb; it was inferred here by comparing the DNA with germline. CDR3 length: 23 amino acids. Germline CDR1 reads TSWWSYY; CDR2 reads QGS. Trimming removed 1 base at V and 0 bases at J, with 33 bases between.

Concerning this clone itself: TCRdb has a much larger clone's protein, which differs at residue 8 from the translation of this DNA, likely because of a read error; what is shown is the protein translated from the DNA. This chain uses TRDV2 with TRDJ1; 9 positions match TRDD3. The J gene comes from matching the DNA to germline here; TCRdb lacks it. V dropped 0 bases and J dropped 0; count of bases not matched to a gene: 19. Germline V gene lookup returns CDR1 GEAIGNYY and CDR2 EKD. The CDR3 sequence is 21 residues long. CDR3 bases: TGTGCCTGTGACACCTTAAAAGCGGGGGATACTGGCCTCATACACACCGATAAACTCATCTTT. Translating gives CACDTLKAGDTGLIHTDKLIF.

This clone turned up a few times. TCRdb assigns this DNA the protein of a much larger clone, which departs from its translation at residue 5; this likely reflects a read error, and the protein shown comes from translating the DNA. The chain is built from TRDV2 and TRDJ3, with 9 bases aligning to TRDD3. The J gene, missing from TCRdb, was assigned here through DNA to germline matching. CDR3 length: 23 residues. V trimming: 3 bases; J trimming: 0 bases; junction bases outside the gene matches: 20. Per germline, CDR1 GEAIGNYY and CDR2 EKD. CDR3 protein: CACDAVRGGTGGGSSWDTRQMFF. The CDR3 DNA reads TGTGCCTGTGACGCCGTAAGGGGAGGTACTGGGGGAGGAAGCTCCTGGGACACCCGACAGATGTTTTTC.

A few counts support this clone. TCRdb attributes to this sequence the protein of a much larger clone, which differs from the DNA translation at residue 10; a read error is likely, and the protein displayed is translated from the DNA. The chain carries TRDV2 and TRDJ1; 9 nucleotides agree with TRDD3. The J gene, missing from TCRdb, was assigned here through DNA to germline matching. V shed 0 bases and J 0 bases; nucleotides not matched to a gene: 4. Germline assignment: CDR1 GEAIGNYY and CDR2 EKD. The CDR3 spans 16 residues. CDR3 nucleotides: TGTGCCTGTGACACCGCCTGGGGGATCAACACCGATAAACTCATCTTT. This translates into CACDTAWGINTDKLIF.

About this clone: The protein held in TCRdb is that of a much larger clone and does not match this DNA's translation at residue 3, likely because of a read error; the protein shown is translated from the DNA. This chain uses TRDV1 with TRDJ2, with 8 bases fitting TRDD3. In the absence of a J gene in TCRdb, the DNA was matched to germline to assign it here. Germline values: CDR1 TSWWSYY, CDR2 QGS. The CDR3 has 17 residues. Here the CDR3 reads CAPGELRRGGYGPQLFF. CDR3 nucleotide sequence: TGTGCTCCTGGGGAACTTCGTCGGGGGGGATATGGGCCACAACTCTTCTTT.

This clone was seen repeatedly, ten times or more. The protein in TCRdb stems from a much larger clone and differs at residue 3 from this DNA's translation, likely a read error; here the protein is translated from the DNA. J is TRDJ1 and V is TRDV1; possible D gene TRDD2, 5 bases. Germline V gene data show CDR1 as TSWWSYY and CDR2 as QGS. CDR3 length: 21 residues. Trimming shortened V by 10 bases and J by 0 bases, and 36 bases separated the two germline ends. The CDR3 bases are TGTGCTCCTGGTCCTAGGAGGTCCCGGGTCGACCCGACCTCGTACACCGATAAACTCATCTTT. Translating gives CAPGPRRSRVDPTSYTDKLIF.

This clone occurred a few times. The amino acid sequence in TCRdb belongs to a much larger clone and departs from this DNA's translation at residue 19, likely a sequencing read error; the sequence shown is translated from the DNA. No J gene was named, though the V gene is TRDV1. The CDR3 is 21 residues long. Germline-derived CDR1 and CDR2 are TSWWSYY and QGS. This CDR3 reads CALGIFANSYRRWYWSNKPIF. The CDR3 DNA follows: TGTGCTCTTGGAATTTTTGCGAATTCCTACCGTCGCTGGTACTGGAGTAATAAACCCATCTTT.

This clone has a count of ten or more. The chain couples TRDV1 to TRDJ1; D may be TRDD2 (8 bases). V was cut by 4 bases and J by 3 bases, with 36 bases left in between. Looked up from germline, CDR1 is TSWWSYY and CDR2 is QGS. The CDR3 covers 22 residues. CDR3 loop: CALGVFFLRGNWGSHKPDKLIF. CDR3 nucleotides: TGTGCTCTTGGGGTATTCTTCCTACGTGGGAACTGGGGCTCCCATAAGCCCGATAAACTCATCTTT.

A remark on this clone: TCRdb's entry gives the protein of a much larger clone, which mismatches this DNA's translation at residue 11, likely from a read error; the protein reported here is translated from the DNA. V gene TRDV2 combines with J gene TRDJ1; 12 bases match TRDD3. Here the J gene was assigned by germline matching of the DNA, as TCRdb has none. CDR1 GEAIGNYY and CDR2 EKD come from the germline V gene. The CDR3 is 19 residues long. The trim removed 0 bases at V and 8 bases at J, leaving 18 bases unmatched. In DNA form, the CDR3 reads TGTGCCTGTGACACCGTACTGGGGGATACTACCAATACCTTCCCCAAACTCATCTTT. It encodes CACDTVLGDTTNTFPKLIF.

This clone occurred a few times. The protein TCRdb gives is from a much larger clone and does not agree with this DNA's translation at residue 8, likely a read error; the protein shown here comes from the DNA. The chain is built from TRDV1 and TRDJ1; 9 positions match TRDD3. Germline lookup yields CDR1 TSWWSYY and CDR2 QGS. This CDR3 has 20 amino acids. Unmatched junction bases numbered 15, after V lost 1 base and J lost 0 bases. CDR3 coding DNA: TGTGCTCTTGGGGAACCAGCCCCAGTAGTCTGGGGGATTTACACCGATAAACTCATCTTT. Translating gives CALGEPAPVVWGIYTDKLIF.

Comments on this clone: A read error is the likely source, as a far larger clone sits one nucleotide away. Other nucleotide sequences in the sample specify the same CDR3. This rearrangement joins TRDV2 to TRDJ1, with 9 bases that match TRDD2. TCRdb does not report a J gene; here it was assigned by matching the DNA to germline references. CDR3 size: 20 residues. Germline CDR1 GEAIGNYY, CDR2 EKD. The CDR3 reads CACDAPKAFLRKRYTDKLIF. The CDR3 DNA follows: TGCGCCTGTGACGCGCCTAAGGCCTTCCTACGTAAGAGGTACACCGATAAACTCATCTTT.

This clone was found a few times. TCRdb lists the protein of a much larger clone for this DNA, which differs at residue 9, so this is likely a read error; the protein given here is translated from the DNA itself. This rearrangement joins TRDV1 to TRDJ1; a weak D match, TRDD2 (6 bases). Germline V lookup: CDR1 TSWWSYY, CDR2 QGS. Trimming left V 5 bases short and J 9 bases short, with 25 bases between. The CDR3 contains 16 residues. CDR3 in DNA: TGTGCTCTTGGGACTCCTACCGGCCGAGGAGCCGTTGAACTCATCTTT. It specifies CALGTPTGRGAVELIF.